One sample yielded the 24 T cell receptor beta chains listed below, sequenced in a study of T cell repertoires in cytomegalovirus infection. TCRdb re-derived calls from the reads in MiXCR, one entry per CDR3 protein. The table records roughly 500,000 distinct CDR3 sequences, approximately 15% of them present only once. What was sequenced was CD8+ T cells from PBMCs. These receptor sequences come from a human donor in good health (CMV status not recorded). Some clones in this sample may be carry-over from other donors' samples.

The chain uses TRBV19 and TRBJ1-5; D is possibly TRBD1 (6 bases). Germline CDR1 is LNHDA and CDR2 is SQIVND (reference sequence). This CDR3 comprises 15 residues. With 8 bases removed from V and 3 bases from J, the gap between germline ends came to 17 bases. CDR3 loop: CASLETGAYNQPQHF. CDR3 nucleotide sequence: TGTGCCAGTCTCGAGACAGGCGCATACAATCAGCCCCAGCATTTT. Combining the CDR3 with reference TRBV19 and TRBJ1-5 gives the whole variable domain DGGITQSPKYLFRKEGQNVTLSCEQNLNHDAMYWYRQDPGQGLRLIYYSQIVNDFQKGDIAEGYSVSREKKESFPLTVTSAQKNPTAFYLCASLETGAYNQPQHFGDGTRLSIL.

The chain combines TRBV19 with TRBJ2-7; possibly TRBD1 for D (6 bases). The CDR3 consists of 15 residues. Deletions cut 5 bases from V and 2 bases from J, with 16 bases between. Germline V CDR1 and CDR2: LNHDA, SQIVND (reference sequence). This chain's CDR3 is CASSYRAGAAYEQYF. Here the CDR3 DNA reads TGTGCCAGTAGTTACCGCGCAGGGGCAGCCTACGAGCAGTACTTC.

This clonotype was detected only a few times. The chain combines TRBV5-6 with TRBJ2-5, with 8 bases lining up with TRBD2. Unmatched junction bases numbered 3, after V lost 0 bases and J lost 2 bases. Germline V gene data show CDR1 as SGHDT and CDR2 as YYEEEE. The CDR3 sequence is 15 residues long. Written as DNA, the CDR3 is TGTGCCAGCAGCTTGGCCGAGCGGGGGCAAGAGACCCAGTACTTC. Protein product: CASSLAERGQETQYF.

Only a few counts were recorded for this clonotype. The V and J genes are TRBV6-1 and TRBJ2-6; D gene uncertain. Trimming shortened V by 1 base and J by 5 bases, and 12 bases separated the two germline ends. Germline V CDR1 and CDR2: MNHNS, SASEGT. The CDR3 is made up of 16 amino acids. Here the CDR3 reads CASSEVRPPWANVLTF. The CDR3 region has the DNA TGTGCCAGCAGTGAAGTGAGACCCCCTTGGGCCAACGTCCTGACTTTC.

In this sample, this clonotype turned up many times. The chain carries TRBV12-3 or TRBV12-4 and TRBJ1-1, with TRBD1 as a possible D gene (5 bases). V shed 7 bases and J shed 3 bases, with 15 bases lying between them. CDR3 length: 14 amino acids. The chain's CDR3 is CASTPGGRDTEAFF. The CDR3 nucleotides are TGTGCCAGCACCCCGGGGGGGAGGGACACTGAAGCTTTCTTT.

In this sample, this clonotype turned up many times. The CDR3 DNA follows: TGTGCCAGCAGCTTAACTAGCGGGAGTCATGATGAGCAGTTCTTC. Its translation is CASSLTSGSHDEQFF. The chain carries TRBV7-9 and TRBJ2-1; 11 bases agree with TRBD2. The CDR3 loop spans 15 amino acids. Trimming at V came to 2 bases and at J to 8 bases, leaving 5 bases not matched to a gene. The germline V gene encodes CDR1 SEHNR and CDR2 FQNEAQ (reference sequence).

The table lists this clonotype with many counts. The chain is built from TRBV5-1 and TRBJ1-1; 11 nucleotides align to TRBD1. From germline, CDR1 is SGHRS and CDR2 YFSETQ. The CDR3 extends over 17 amino acids. Unmatched junction bases numbered 10, after V lost 0 bases and J lost 6 bases. The CDR3: CASSLDRSQGQGAEAFF. The CDR3, as DNA: TGCGCCAGCAGCTTGGATCGGTCCCAGGGACAGGGGGCTGAAGCTTTCTTT.

This clonotype has more than one count but fewer than ten. This chain connects TRBV12-3 or TRBV12-4 to TRBJ1-4; the match to TRBD1 covers 8 bases. Germline trimming cut 7 bases from V and 4 bases from J; bases unmatched to any gene: 8. This CDR3 is built from 15 residues. CDR3 DNA sequence: TGTGCCAGCAATGCAGGGGGCAAGGGTAATGAAAAACTGTTTTTT. This codes for CASNAGGKGNEKLFF.

This clonotype was counted ten times or more. J is TRBJ1-5 and V is TRBV7-9; tentative D call: TRBD1 (6 bases). The germline gives CDR1 SEHNR, CDR2 FQNEAQ (reference sequence). V shed 1 base and J shed 4 bases, with 11 bases lying between them. The CDR3 has 15 amino acids. The CDR3 is CASSLVGGRNQPQHF. The CDR3 nucleotides read TGTGCCAGCAGCTTAGTAGGGGGAAGGAATCAGCCCCAGCATTTT.

Only a few counts were recorded for this clonotype. The V and J genes are TRBV7-9 and TRBJ2-5; D unclear. Trimming removed 5 bases at V and 6 bases at J, with 13 bases between. Germline V CDR1 and CDR2: SEHNR, FQNEAQ (reference sequence). The length of the CDR3 is 13 residues. The CDR3 sequence is CASSPSWAQTQYF. CDR3 in DNA: TGTGCCAGCAGCCCTTCATGGGCCCAGACCCAGTACTTC. Full variable domain (missing parts from reference TRBV7-9 and TRBJ2-5): DTGVSQNPRHKITKRGQNVTFRCDPISEHNRLYWYRQTLGQGPEFLTYFQNEAQLEKSRLLSDRFSAERPKGSFSTLEIQRTEQGDSAMYLCASSPSWAQTQYFGPGTRLLVL.

This clonotype was observed many times. The chain is built from TRBV12-3 or TRBV12-4 and TRBJ2-7; 9 bases map to TRBD1. Losses at the gene ends were 5 bases for V and 5 bases for J; bases not matched to a gene: 4. This CDR3 has 13 amino acids. The CDR3 DNA reads as TGTGCCAGCAGTCCGACAGGGGGGAACGAGCAGTACTTC. It encodes CASSPTGGNEQYF.

The table lists this clonotype with a few counts. The genes are TRBV6-6 and TRBJ1-6; weak D call: TRBD1 (6 bases). Germline CDR1 and CDR2: MNHNY and SVGAGI (reference sequence). There are 17 residues in the CDR3. Trimming cost V 1 base and J 3 bases, with 13 bases left between them. CDR3 nucleotides: TGTGCCAGCAGTTACTTGGCAGGGGTTTTCTATAATTCACCCCTCCACTTT. Protein product: CASSYLAGVFYNSPLHF.

This clonotype was seen a handful of times. The chain joins TRBV7-6 to TRBJ1-5; D possibly corresponds to TRBD1 (6 bases). V lost 0 bases, J lost 5 bases, and 11 bases lay in between. Germline lookup yields CDR1 SGHVS and CDR2 FNYEAQ. The CDR3 covers 15 residues. The CDR3 region has the DNA TGTGCCAGCAGCTTAGCAAGGGGGGCCGATCAGCCCCAGCATTTT. Translating gives CASSLARGADQPQHF.

Many counts were recorded for this clonotype. The rearrangement uses TRBV12-5 and TRBJ1-1; D remains ambiguous. With 0 bases removed from V and 1 base from J, the gap between germline ends came to 9 bases. Germline CDR1 is LGHNT and CDR2 is FRNRAP. CDR3 length: 15 residues. DNA of the CDR3: TGTGCTAGTGGTTTGGTAGGGCACCAGAACACTGAAGCTTTCTTT. Its protein product is CASGLVGHQNTEAFF. The full variable domain, completed using reference TRBV12-5 and TRBJ1-1, is DARVTQTPRHKVTEMGQEVTMRCQPILGHNTVFWYRQTMMQGLELLAYFRNRAPLDDSGMPKDRFSAEMPDATLATLKIQPSEPRDSAVYFCASGLVGHQNTEAFFGQGTRLTVV.

This clonotype was found many times. The gene calls are TRBV11-2 and TRBJ2-2; TRBD2 matches at 9 bases. Germline loops: CDR1 SGHAT, CDR2 FQNNGV. This CDR3 is 17 amino acids long. J lost 1 base, V lost 7 bases, and 10 bases had no gene match. The CDR3 loop is CASTPLGLARNTGELFF. The CDR3 nucleotides are TGTGCCAGCACACCCCTTGGACTAGCGCGGAACACCGGGGAGCTGTTTTTT.

In its sample, this clonotype was seen many times. The gene calls are TRBV7-6 and TRBJ2-7; D ambiguous. V lost 5 bases, J lost 0 bases, and 17 bases lay in between. Germline CDR1 reads SGHVS; CDR2 reads FNYEAQ. This CDR3 is 16 amino acids long. The CDR3 reads CASSPGLVYFSYEQYF. In nucleotides, the CDR3 is TGTGCCAGCAGCCCCGGCCTCGTCTACTTCTCCTACGAGCAGTACTTC. Supplemented by reference TRBV7-6 and TRBJ2-7, the full variable domain reads GAGVSQSPRYKVTKRGQDVALRCDPISGHVSLYWYRQALGQGPEFLTYFNYEAQQDKSGLPNDRFSAERPEGSISTLTIQRTEQRDSAMYRCASSPGLVYFSYEQYFGPGTRLTVT.

This clonotype has a handful of counts. The chain carries TRBV28 and TRBJ1-4, with no clear D. CDR1 is MDHEN and CDR2 is SYDVKM in the germline V gene. The CDR3 spans 16 residues. The V end lost 4 bases, the J end lost 7 bases, and 19 bases lay between the germline ends. The CDR3 coding sequence is TGTGCCAGCAGTTATCGGACGACCCTAAGCAGTGAAAAACTGTTTTTT. Translated: CASSYRTTLSSEKLFF.

This chain links TRBV5-6 with TRBJ1-2; 8 bases map to TRBD1. V lost 3 bases, J lost 6 bases, and 16 bases stayed unmatched. CDR3 length: 17 residues. In germline, CDR1 is SGHDT, CDR2 YYEEEE. CDR3 bases: TGTGCCAGCAGCTCCGGGTTGAGGAGAGCAGGGGGCCATGGCTACACCTTC. Protein: CASSSGLRRAGGHGYTF.

Only a few counts were recorded for this clonotype. V usage is TRBV9 and J usage is TRBJ2-7; tentatively, D is TRBD1 or TRBD2 (5 bases each). The CDR3 is 13 amino acids. Germline V lookup: CDR1 SGDLS, CDR2 YYNGEE. Trimming removed 4 bases from V and 7 bases from J, with 15 bases in between. DNA of the CDR3: TGTGCCAGCAGCTCAGGGACCTGGGGTGAGCAGTACTTC. This sequence encodes CASSSGTWGEQYF.

This sequence joins TRBV28 and TRBJ2-1, with 8 bases identical to TRBD2. This CDR3 is built from 14 residues. V shed 5 bases and J 9 bases; nucleotides not matched to a gene: 9. Per germline, CDR1 MDHEN and CDR2 SYDVKM. CDR3 in amino acids: CASSLPGGRLEQFF. CDR3 DNA: TGTGCCAGCAGTCTCCCCGGCGGGAGGCTTGAGCAGTTCTTC.

This clonotype was observed many times. The chain carries TRBV6-6 and TRBJ1-1, with 10 nucleotides matching TRBD1. Germline V CDR1 and CDR2: MNHNY, SVGAGI (reference sequence). Trimming took 9 bases from V and 1 from J; bases not matched to a gene: 8. The CDR3 covers 15 residues. The CDR3 DNA is TGTGCCAGTTCCGGGACAGGGGTTGGGAACACTGAAGCTTTCTTT. It specifies CASSGTGVGNTEAFF.

This clonotype was counted many times. This chain uses TRBV6-6 with TRBJ2-3, with TRBD2 matching 8 bases. This CDR3 comprises 16 residues. Looked up from germline, CDR1 is MNHNY and CDR2 is SVGAGI (reference sequence). V dropped 0 bases and J dropped 0; count of bases not matched to a gene: 2. The CDR3 is CASSYSASGSTDTQYF. The CDR3 bases are TGTGCCAGCAGTTACTCCGCTAGCGGGAGCACAGATACGCAGTATTTT.

This clonotype was seen once. V usage is TRBV13 and J usage is TRBJ1-2; D might be TRBD1 (6 bases). The V end lost 5 bases, the J end lost 9 bases, and 16 bases lay between the germline ends. This CDR3 spans 13 amino acids. The V gene's germline CDR1 is PRHDT and CDR2 FYEKMQ (reference sequence). The CDR3 spells CASSRGGGVSYTF. CDR3 bases: TGTGCCAGCAGCCGAGGGGGTGGTGTAAGCTACACCTTC.

A few counts support this clonotype. Just one base apart from a much larger clone, this may be a read error. The chain uses TRBV5-4 and TRBJ1-2; TRBD1 matches 9 bases. The CDR3 totals 14 residues. V lost 3 bases to trimming and J lost 6 bases; unmatched junction nucleotides: 6. Looked up from germline, CDR1 is SGHNT and CDR2 is YYREEE (reference sequence). This chain's CDR3 is CASSSGQGYDGYTF. CDR3 nucleotide sequence: TGTGCCAGCAGCTCCGGACAGGGGTACGATGGCTACACCTTC. Full variable domain (rest looked up from reference TRBV5-4 and TRBJ1-2): ETGVTQSPTHLIKTRGQQVTLRCSSQSGHNTVSWYQQALGQGPQFIFQYYREEENGRGNFPPRFSGLQFPNYSSELNVNALELDDSALYLCASSSGQGYDGYTFGSGTRLTVV.